The clone carrying this TCR beta chain showed up many times. This record belongs to a study of spatial heterogeneity in lung cancer. Study-wide background: Consistently, beta-chain sequences turned up in larger numbers than alpha-chain sequences did.

The time point is: sample taken at primary tumor resection. Extraction of whole RNA from tumor, nontumor lung or frozen PBMC preceded unsorted sequencing. The V and J ends lost 4 bases and 10 bases, in that order; junction bases with no gene match: 5. The germline gives CDR1 SGHTA, CDR2 FQGTGA. This CDR3 is built from 14 residues. One entry per CDR3 protein, called by TCRdb with MiXCR from the 5' RACE reads. The table records about 22,000 distinct CDR3 sequences, over 5.5% of them present only once. The rearrangement joins TRBV7-3 to TRBJ2-1; 12 positions agree with TRBD2. This clonotype originated in a male donor with early-stage non-small cell lung cancer. Sequenced material: PBMCs, taken at surgery. The CDR3 sequence is CASSSLAGGREQFF. The CDR3 DNA sequence: TGTGCCAGCAGCTCTCTAGCGGGGGGGCGCGAGCAGTTCTTC.